Each of the 17 T cell receptor beta chains below was sequenced from the same sample in a study of cytomegalovirus exposure and HLA in healthy donors. This PCR relied on a set of 60 Vbeta primers and 13 Jbeta primers. TCRdb's copy holds only in-frame clones and misses some; the assay was immunoSEQ multiplex PCR. The sample has some 150,000 clones; 79% are singletons. The specimen sequenced was PBMCs. The receptors here all came from a man aged 50 to 59 in good health and CMV-seropositive.

The rearrangement joins TRBV6-6 to TRBJ2-1; 9 positions agree with TRBD2. Unmatched junction bases numbered 4, after V lost 2 bases and J lost 5 bases. Germline V gene lookup returns CDR1 MNHNY and CDR2 SVGAGI (reference sequence). The CDR3 spans 15 residues. The CDR3 region is CASSYILAGHNEQFF. As DNA, the CDR3 is TGTGCCAGCAGTTACATCCTAGCGGGACACAATGAGCAGTTCTTC.

The chain couples TRBV10-3 to TRBJ2-3, with 12 positions matching TRBD2. After removal of 7 bases from V and 2 bases from J, the junction contained 7 bases not matched to a gene. This CDR3 comprises 16 residues. The germline gives CDR1 ENHRY, CDR2 SYGVKD. CDR3 sequence: CAIMGTSGSITDTQYF. CDR3 bases: TGTGCCATCATGGGGACTAGCGGGTCGATCACAGATACGCAGTATTTT.

The chain uses TRBV6-1 and TRBJ2-7, with D maybe TRBD2 (5 bases). Germline-derived CDR1 and CDR2 are MNHNS and SASEGT. There are 14 residues in the CDR3. V lost 10 bases, J lost 6 bases, and 22 bases lay in between. Here the CDR3 reads CATFPIRGTLEQYF. The CDR3 DNA sequence: TGTGCCACCTTTCCGATTCGGGGAACCCTCGAGCAGTACTTC.

This rearrangement joins TRBV28 to TRBJ2-5; 8 bases match TRBD1. Germline CDR1 reads MDHEN; CDR2 reads SYDVKM. The J segment lost 3 bases and the V segment lost 1 base, leaving 4 bases of the junction unmatched. This CDR3 contains 15 residues. CDR3 loop: CASSLLGQEKETQYF. CDR3 sequence (DNA): TGTGCCAGCAGTTTATTGGGACAGGAAAAAGAGACCCAGTACTTC.

This clone was detected a few times. The V gene is TRBV30, the J gene TRBJ2-7; no definite D call. Germline assignment: CDR1 GTSNPN and CDR2 SVGIG (reference sequence). V gave up 3 bases and J gave up 3 bases, with 15 bases separating them. CDR3 length: 14 residues. The CDR3 reads CAWSKKSSYYEQYF. CDR3 nucleotide sequence: TGTGCCTGGAGCAAAAAGTCATCCTACTACGAGCAGTACTTC.

The gene calls are TRBV15 and TRBJ2-7, with 7 bases identical to TRBD1. With 5 bases clipped from V and 2 bases from J, the junction kept 3 bases outside the gene matches. The CDR3 spans 13 residues. Germline V lookup: CDR1 LNHNV, CDR2 YYDKDF (reference sequence). CDR3 residues: CATSQGETYEQYF. CDR3 nucleotides: TGTGCCACCAGCCAGGGGGAGACCTACGAGCAGTACTTC.

This clone has only one observation. A junction boundary mismatches the germline segment, possibly from a read error. CDR3 DNA sequence: TGTGCCAGCAGTGACTCAGAGGTCAGCTCCTACAATGAGCAGTTCTTC. Translated: CASSDSEVSSYNEQFF. The chain couples TRBV6-6 to TRBJ2-1; D ambiguous. The CDR3 runs 16 residues. CDR1 and CDR2 from the germline V gene are MNHNY and SVGAGI (reference sequence).

This chain joins TRBV27 and TRBJ2-5; 9 bases map to TRBD2. This CDR3 region has 14 residues. The V and J ends lost 9 bases and 5 bases, in that order; junction bases with no gene match: 10. Germline values: CDR1 MNHEY, CDR2 SMNVEV (reference sequence). The CDR3 sequence is CASFFSGSPETQYF. CDR3 in DNA: TGTGCCAGTTTTTTTAGCGGGAGTCCGGAGACCCAGTACTTC.

V is TRBV9 and J is TRBJ2-3; D ambiguous. V lost 0 bases to trimming and J lost 2 bases, with 10 bases between them. Germline V CDR1 and CDR2: SGDLS, YYNGEE. This CDR3 has 15 residues. CDR3 DNA: TGTGCCAGCAGCGTAGCTGATTACTACACAGATACGCAGTATTTT. Amino acid sequence: CASSVADYYTDTQYF.

The chain couples TRBV11-2 to TRBJ2-2, with D possibly being TRBD1 (7 bases). The CDR3 sequence is 16 residues long. With 3 bases removed from V and 2 bases from J, the gap between germline ends came to 13 bases. Germline assignment: CDR1 SGHAT and CDR2 FQNNGV. The CDR3 DNA sequence: TGTGCCAGCAGCTTTGCCCAGGGGGGAAACACCGGGGAGCTGTTTTTT. Translated: CASSFAQGGNTGELFF.

V and J are TRBV20-1 and TRBJ2-5; no firm D call. The V end lost 5 bases, the J end lost 7 bases, and 8 bases lay between the germline ends. The CDR3 totals 10 residues. Looked up from germline, CDR1 is DFQATT and CDR2 is SNEGSKA (reference sequence). The CDR3 sequence is CSAGGRTQYF. The CDR3 DNA sequence: TGCAGTGCTGGCGGCCGGACCCAGTACTTC.

The chain combines TRBV15 with TRBJ2-7; 8 nucleotides line up with TRBD2. Germline V gene sequence: CDR1 LNHNV, CDR2 YYDKDF (reference sequence). The CDR3 runs 14 residues. V lost 2 bases to trimming and J lost 3 bases; unmatched junction nucleotides: 3. The CDR3 DNA reads TGTGCCACCAGCAGACAAGGGACTAGCTACGAGCAGTACTTC. Translation: CATSRQGTSYEQYF.

The chain joins TRBV5-1 to TRBJ2-1, with 14 bases identical to TRBD2. CDR3 length: 14 amino acids. Germline V gives CDR1 SGHRS, CDR2 YFSETQ. V shed 6 bases, J shed 8 bases, and the junction held 4 bases outside the gene matches. CDR3 DNA sequence: TGCGCCAGCACGGGACTAGCGGGAGTCGATGAGCAGTTCTTC. Translating gives CASTGLAGVDEQFF.

A single count supports this clone. V usage is TRBV2 and J usage is TRBJ2-7; 9 bases are shared with TRBD2. The CDR3 contains 15 residues. Germline assignment: CDR1 SNHLY and CDR2 FYNNEI. The junction had 13 bases not matched to a gene; V was cut back by 7 bases and J by 6 bases. CDR3 amino acids: CASKAFSGSDGEQYF. The CDR3, as DNA: TGTGCCAGCAAAGCTTTTAGCGGGAGTGACGGCGAGCAGTACTTC.

This clone was counted between two and nine times. The chain combines TRBV11-2 with TRBJ1-6, with D maybe TRBD1 (5 bases). In germline, CDR1 is SGHAT, CDR2 FQNNGV. V lost 0 bases and J lost 7, with 19 bases in between. This CDR3 contains 18 residues. The CDR3 region is CASSLDVFIGQGNSPLHF. The DNA of the CDR3 is TGTGCCAGCAGCTTAGATGTCTTTATCGGACAAGGGAATTCACCCCTCCACTTT.

The chain uses TRBV30 and TRBJ1-2; TRBD1 might be the D (6 bases). V was shortened by 2 bases and J by 4 bases, with 11 bases between the two germline ends. CDR1 is GTSNPN and CDR2 is SVGIG in the germline V gene (reference sequence). This CDR3 region has 13 residues. CDR3 DNA: TGTGCCTGGAGTAGTTTGGACAGCTATGGCTACACCTTC. It specifies CAWSSLDSYGYTF.

The chain joins TRBV11-2 to TRBJ1-2, with unresolved D. The CDR3 extends over 13 amino acids. V was clipped by 5 bases and J by 6 bases, with 13 bases between them. The germline V gene encodes CDR1 SGHAT and CDR2 FQNNGV. The CDR3 region is CASSPGGVDGYTF. The DNA for the CDR3 is TGTGCCAGCAGCCCAGGAGGTGTGGATGGCTACACCTTC.